The 5 T cell receptor beta chains presented below share a single source sample, sequenced in a study of blood T cell repertoires in COVID-19. Clones were sequenced by immunoSEQ multiplex PCR, and TCRdb holds only the in-frame ones, with some missing. Here the sample spans over 85,000 clones, approximately 65% being singletons. Sequenced: peripheral blood. These receptors all stem from a woman aged 55-75 years with acute or convalescent COVID-19.

This sequence joins TRBV29-1 and TRBJ1-3, with 11 bases that match TRBD1. This CDR3 has 14 amino acids. The germline V gene encodes CDR1 SQVTM and CDR2 ANQGSEA. The ends lost 7 bases at V and 0 bases at J; junction bases unmatched: 2. In DNA form, the CDR3 reads TGCAGCGCCGGGACAGGGGGCTCTGGAAACACCATATATTTT. This sequence encodes CSAGTGGSGNTIYF.

The chain employs TRBV6-4 and TRBJ2-3; 8 positions match TRBD2. This CDR3 is 16 amino acids long. J gave up 2 bases and V 3 bases, and 7 bases lay outside the gene matches. In germline, CDR1 is MRHNA, CDR2 SNTAGT. The DNA of the CDR3 is TGTGCCAGCAGTGAAGGTTCGGGGGGGTACACAGATACGCAGTATTTT. Translating it yields CASSEGSGGYTDTQYF.

The chain couples TRBV5-6 to TRBJ2-2, with 9 positions matching TRBD1. V was clipped by 2 bases and J by 6 bases; unmatched bases: 11. Germline V gene lookup returns CDR1 SGHDT and CDR2 YYEEEE. This CDR3 region has 17 residues. The CDR3, as DNA: TGTGCCAGCAGCTTAGACACGACAGGGGGGAGAGCCGGGGAGCTGTTTTTT. Its translation: CASSLDTTGGRAGELFF.

CDR3 residues: CASSPEFRGTFF. Here the CDR3 DNA reads TGTGCCAGCAGCCCCGAATTTCGGGGAACTTTCTTT. V and J are TRBV11-2 and TRBJ1-1; D not resolved. The germline V and J ends were trimmed by 5 bases and 12 bases, with 16 bases remaining between them. The CDR3 spans 12 residues. The germline CDR1 and CDR2 sequences are SGHAT and FQNNGV.

This clone has a handful of counts. V is TRBV5-1 and J is TRBJ2-3; 11 bases align to TRBD2. The V gene end was trimmed by 1 base and the J gene end by 0 bases; junction bases not matched to a gene: 13. Germline V gives CDR1 SGHRS, CDR2 YFSETQ. This CDR3 is 20 amino acids long. In DNA, the CDR3 is TGCGCCAGCAGCTTGACCTTCACTAGCGGGGGTACCCGTAGCACAGATACGCAGTATTTT. This sequence encodes CASSLTFTSGGTRSTDTQYF.